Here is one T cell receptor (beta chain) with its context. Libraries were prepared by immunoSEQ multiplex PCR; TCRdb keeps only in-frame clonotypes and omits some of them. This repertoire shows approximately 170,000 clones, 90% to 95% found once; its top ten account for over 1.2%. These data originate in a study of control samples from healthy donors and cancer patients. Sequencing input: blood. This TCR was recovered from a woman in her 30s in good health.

The CDR3 here is CASSRYQETQYF. As DNA, the CDR3 is TGTGCCAGCAGTAGGTACCAAGAGACCCAGTACTTC. V and J are TRBV28 and TRBJ2-5; the D is unclear. Deletions cut 5 bases from V and 0 bases from J, with 4 bases between. This CDR3 spans 12 amino acids. CDR1 is MDHEN and CDR2 is SYDVKM in the germline V gene.